The T cell receptor (beta chain) described here comes from a study of T cell repertoires in cytomegalovirus infection. At the level of the study: Public signatures in TCR beta pointed to CMV infection and matching HLA type.

Using its own MiXCR run on the reads, TCRdb lists one record per CDR3 protein. The sample contains 290,000 or so distinct CDR3 sequences, about 9.2% of which appear only once. There are 16 residues in the CDR3. Germline CDR1 KGHDR, CDR2 SFDVKD. Trimming left V 2 bases short and J 4 bases short, with 14 bases between. This clonotype showed up many times. Its antigen is as yet unknown. Study results and limitations: Clonotypes of TCR beta that were HLA-C-restricted and CMV-specific dominated the ex vivo response.

Specimen: PBMCs. The V call is TRBV24-1, the J call TRBJ2-1, with D perhaps TRBD2 (7 bases). The receptor was isolated from a human donor in good health (CMV status not recorded). Some clones in this sample may be carry-over from other donors' samples. The CDR3 nucleotides are TGTGCCACCAGTGATTGGGGGGGACAAGATTACAATGAGCAGTTCTTC. This codes for CATSDWGGQDYNEQFF.